The 22 T cell receptor beta chains below come from one sample, sequenced in a study of long-term antiretroviral therapy in people with HIV. Assay version v3.0 of immunoSEQ was used, and it was run at survey level. Only in-frame clones appear in the TCRdb table, and some are missing; sequencing was by immunoSEQ multiplex PCR. There are fewer than 25,000 clones in the sample; 65% to 90% occur only once, and roughly 7.3% lies in the top ten. This sample comprised unsorted PBMCs, obtained 1.8 years before starting antiretroviral therapy. All receptors come from a woman aged 25-40 years with HIV.

The chain is built from TRBV7-2 and TRBJ2-2; TRBD1 matches at 9 bases. After removal of 5 bases from V and 7 bases from J, the junction contained 8 bases not matched to a gene. CDR1 and CDR2 from the germline V gene are SGHTA and FQGNSA. The CDR3 runs 15 residues. CDR3 region: CASSPGQGSFGELFF. DNA for the CDR3: TGTGCCAGCAGCCCGGGACAGGGAAGTTTCGGGGAGCTGTTTTTT.

The chain has TRBV18 and TRBJ2-6; 8 positions match TRBD1. Germline lookup yields CDR1 KGHSH and CDR2 LQKENI. The CDR3 is 19 amino acids. After removal of 3 bases from V and 0 bases from J, the junction contained 10 bases not matched to a gene. DNA of the CDR3: TGTGCCAGCTCACCTAGACAGGGGCAAACCTCCTCTGGGGCCAACGTCCTGACTTTC. Translated: CASSPRQGQTSSGANVLTF.

The genes are TRBV29-1 and TRBJ2-3, with D possibly being TRBD2 (6 bases). V was cut by 3 bases and J by 14 bases, with 12 bases left in between. CDR3 length equals 10 residues. Looked up from germline, CDR1 is SQVTM and CDR2 is ANQGSEA. The CDR3 DNA follows: TGCAGCGTTGAGACGGAGGGGAGGTATTTT. This translates into CSVETEGRYF.

The chain joins TRBV29-1 to TRBJ2-3; D is perhaps TRBD2 (6 bases). Trimming removed 4 bases from V and 0 bases from J, with 14 bases in between. The germline V gene encodes CDR1 SQVTM and CDR2 ANQGSEA. The CDR3 sequence is 15 residues long. The CDR3 bases are TGCAGCGTTGTGGGGGGACTCTTTAGCACAGATACGCAGTATTTT. It specifies CSVVGGLFSTDTQYF.

The chain uses TRBV9 and TRBJ1-2; TRBD1 might be the D (6 bases). Trimming took 3 bases from V and 4 from J, leaving 19 bases between them. The CDR3 is 16 residues long. Germline CDR1 and CDR2: SGDLS and YYNGEE. CDR3 nucleotides: TGTGCCAGCAGCGAGGGGGATGTACCTGGGGCCTATGGCTACACCTTC. This translates into CASSEGDVPGAYGYTF.

The J gene is TRBJ1-1, the V gene TRBV30; D not certain. This CDR3 spans 12 amino acids. The V and J ends lost 7 bases and 4 bases respectively, with 13 bases between them. Per germline, CDR1 GTSNPN and CDR2 SVGIG (reference sequence). CDR3 in DNA: TGTGCCTCAGAAAAGCGAGTCACTGAAGCTTTCTTT. It encodes CASEKRVTEAFF.

V is TRBV18 and J is TRBJ2-3; 14 bases map to TRBD2. Trimming removed 0 bases from V and 1 base from J; junction bases left unmatched: 0. This CDR3 region has 17 residues. The V gene's germline CDR1 is KGHSH and CDR2 LQKENI. CDR3 coding DNA: TGTGCCAGCTCACCACCGGGACTAGCGGGGGGCACAGATACGCAGTATTTT. It specifies CASSPPGLAGGTDTQYF. Together with reference TRBV18 and TRBJ2-3, the CDR3 gives the full variable domain: NAGVMQNPRHLVRRRGQEARLRCSPMKGHSHVYWYRQLPEEGLKFMVYLQKENIIDESGMPKERFSAEFPKEGPSILRIQQVVRGDSAAYFCASSPPGLAGGTDTQYFGPGTRLTVL.

The chain couples TRBV6-4 to TRBJ1-2; D perhaps matches TRBD1 (5 bases). This CDR3 has 18 amino acids. CDR1 MRHNA and CDR2 SNTAGT come from the germline V gene. The V end was cut by 0 bases, the J end by 0 bases, with 17 bases between. The CDR3 DNA reads as TGTGCCAGCAGTGACTCGCAAAGGGGCAGGCGAACTAACTATGGCTACACCTTC. This codes for CASSDSQRGRRTNYGYTF.

The chain couples TRBV7-3 to TRBJ2-1; 9 nucleotides align to TRBD1. CDR3 length equals 15 residues. Germline V gene data show CDR1 as SGHTA and CDR2 as FQGTGA. V shed 4 bases and J 5 bases; nucleotides not matched to a gene: 6. The CDR3 DNA follows: TGTGCCAGCAGCTACGACAGGGGGGGCCACAATGAGCAGTTCTTC. It yields the protein CASSYDRGGHNEQFF.

The rearrangement uses TRBV5-1 and TRBJ2-6; maybe TRBD1 (5 bases). The CDR3 has 16 residues. Between the trimmed V and J ends, which lost 0 bases and 4 bases, there was a span of 11 bases. CDR1 SGHRS and CDR2 YFSETQ come from the germline V gene. CDR3 nucleotide sequence: TGCGCCAGCAGCTTGGACTGGGGCTCGGGGGCCAACGTCCTGACTTTC. Translating it yields CASSLDWGSGANVLTF.

The gene calls are TRBV6-5 and TRBJ1-2; a possible D gene is TRBD1 (5 bases). This CDR3 contains 14 residues. Germline CDR1 reads MNHEY; CDR2 reads SVGAGI. Trimming stripped 2 bases from V and 5 bases from J, with 12 bases between. As DNA, the CDR3 is TGTGCCAGCAGTTACGCGAACGCAGGGTATGGCTACACCTTC. It specifies CASSYANAGYGYTF.

Only one count was recorded for this clone. This sequence joins TRBV19 and TRBJ2-2; D may be TRBD2 (5 bases). The CDR3 spans 15 residues. CDR1 and CDR2 (germline): LNHDA, SQIVND (reference sequence). V lost 6 bases, J lost 8 bases, and 19 bases lay in between. The CDR3: CASSPSGLRSGELFF. The CDR3, as DNA: TGTGCCAGTAGCCCCAGCGGCCTCCGATCAGGGGAGCTGTTTTTT.

The chain uses TRBV29-1 and TRBJ1-1; D gene unclear. The CDR3 runs to 11 residues. V lost 4 bases and J 3 bases, leaving 6 bases between the germline ends. Germline V gives CDR1 SQVTM, CDR2 ANQGSEA. The CDR3 nucleotides read TGCAGCGTTGTCCCGGACACTGAAGCTTTCTTT. Translation gives CSVVPDTEAFF.

This clone was observed a single time. J is TRBJ1-3 and V is TRBV11-1; the D is unclear. V dropped 1 base and J dropped 0 bases, with 7 bases sitting between them. CDR1 SGHAT and CDR2 FQDESV come from the germline V gene (reference sequence). The CDR3 consists of 15 residues. The CDR3 sequence: CASSLGAHSGNTIYF. For the CDR3, the DNA is TGTGCCAGCAGCTTAGGAGCCCACTCTGGAAACACCATATATTTT.

The chain couples TRBV27 to TRBJ2-2; 8 nucleotides agree with TRBD1. This CDR3 comprises 15 residues. Unmatched junction bases numbered 6, after V lost 5 bases and J lost 4 bases. Germline-derived CDR1 and CDR2 are MNHEY and SMNVEV (reference sequence). The CDR3 DNA sequence: TGTGCCAGCAGTCCGACAGGGGTGATCACCGGGGAGCTGTTTTTT. Translated, it gives CASSPTGVITGELFF.

The J gene is TRBJ2-7, the V gene TRBV6-5; TRBD1 aligns across 9 bases. Germline CDR1 reads MNHEY; CDR2 reads SVGAGI. Unmatched junction bases numbered 5, after V lost 8 bases and J lost 3 bases. The CDR3 contains 13 residues. The CDR3 loop reads CASGYRGLYEQYF. DNA for the CDR3: TGTGCCAGCGGATACAGGGGGCTCTACGAGCAGTACTTC.

The V gene is TRBV4-1, the J gene TRBJ1-2; maybe TRBD1 (5 bases). This CDR3 is built from 16 residues. Looked up from germline, CDR1 is MGHRA and CDR2 is YSYEKL. V shed 0 bases and J shed 7 bases, with 18 bases lying between them. The DNA of the CDR3 is TGCGCCAGCAGCCAAGATATCCTCAACAGGTTTAGTGGCTACACCTTC. It yields the protein CASSQDILNRFSGYTF.

The chain employs TRBV5-1 and TRBJ2-3; D is ambiguous. CDR3 length equals 16 residues. CDR1 is SGHRS and CDR2 is YFSETQ in the germline V gene. V was pared by 3 bases and J by 2 bases, with 16 bases between. Here the CDR3 DNA reads TGCGCCAGCAGCTCCAACCCACAGATTTACACAGATACGCAGTATTTT. Translation gives CASSSNPQIYTDTQYF.

Only one count was recorded for this clone. This sequence joins TRBV4-1 and TRBJ2-5, with a possible D match to TRBD2 (5 bases). V was cut by 0 bases and J by 2 bases, with 10 bases left in between. The germline CDR1 and CDR2 sequences are MGHRA and YSYEKL. The CDR3 is made up of 15 amino acids. CDR3 coding DNA: TGCGCCAGCAGCCAAGATGGCCGGGAACAAGAGACCCAGTACTTC. It yields the protein CASSQDGREQETQYF.

The J gene is TRBJ2-7, the V gene TRBV10-2, with a weak D call TRBD2 (7 bases). Germline lookup yields CDR1 WSHSY and CDR2 SAAADI. This CDR3 has 14 amino acids. The V and J ends lost 0 bases and 6 bases respectively, with 12 bases between them. In DNA, the CDR3 is TGCGCCAGCAGTGAGTCGGGGAGGGGGGGCGAGCAGTACGTC. It translates to CASSESGRGGEQYV.

This clone was counted between two and nine times. CDR3 loop: CASSLAGIGQYF. CDR3 coding DNA: TGTGCCAGCAGCTTAGCAGGGATAGGGCAGTACTTC. The chain couples TRBV7-8 to TRBJ2-7; D unresolved. V lost 0 bases to trimming and J lost 9 bases, with 9 bases between them. Per germline, CDR1 SGHVS and CDR2 FQNEAQ. The CDR3 totals 12 residues.

V usage is TRBV7-8 and J usage is TRBJ1-5; TRBD1 is a possible D gene (5 bases). The CDR3 totals 13 residues. From germline, CDR1 is SGHVS and CDR2 FQNEAQ. V lost 4 bases to trimming and J lost 10 bases, with 14 bases between them. This CDR3 reads CASSSDRSQPQHF. The CDR3 DNA sequence: TGTGCCAGCAGCTCCGACAGATCTCAACCCCAGCATTTT.